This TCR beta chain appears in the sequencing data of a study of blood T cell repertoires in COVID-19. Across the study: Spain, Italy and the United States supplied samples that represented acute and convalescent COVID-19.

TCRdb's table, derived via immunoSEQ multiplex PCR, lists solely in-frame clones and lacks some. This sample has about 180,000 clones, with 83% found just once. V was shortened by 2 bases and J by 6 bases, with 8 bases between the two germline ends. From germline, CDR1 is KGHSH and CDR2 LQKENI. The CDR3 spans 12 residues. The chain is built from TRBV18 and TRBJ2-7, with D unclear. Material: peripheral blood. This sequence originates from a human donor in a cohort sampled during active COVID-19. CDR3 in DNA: TGTGCCAGCTCACCAGAAGCCTTCGAGCAGTACTTC. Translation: CASSPEAFEQYF.